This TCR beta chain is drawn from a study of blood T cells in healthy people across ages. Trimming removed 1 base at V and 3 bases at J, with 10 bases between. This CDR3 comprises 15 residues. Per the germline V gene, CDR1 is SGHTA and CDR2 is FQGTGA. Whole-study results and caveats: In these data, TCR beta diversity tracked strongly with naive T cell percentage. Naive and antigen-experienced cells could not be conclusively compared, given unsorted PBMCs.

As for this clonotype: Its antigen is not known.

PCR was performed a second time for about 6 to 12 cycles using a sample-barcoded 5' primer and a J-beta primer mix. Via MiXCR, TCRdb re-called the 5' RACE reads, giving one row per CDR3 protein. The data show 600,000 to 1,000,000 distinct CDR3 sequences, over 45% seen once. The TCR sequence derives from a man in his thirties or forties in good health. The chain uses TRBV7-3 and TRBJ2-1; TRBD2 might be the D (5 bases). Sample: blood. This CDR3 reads CASSLNAGIYNEQFF. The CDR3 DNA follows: TGTGCCAGCAGCTTAAACGCGGGTATCTACAATGAGCAGTTCTTC.